This T cell receptor (beta chain) stems from a study of tumor-infiltrating lymphocytes in localized non-small cell lung cancer. On the study more broadly: Each patient gave resected tumor and non-adjacent uninvolved lung tissue.

Concerning this clone: Its antigen is undetermined.

Broader study findings: Different pieces of the same tissue were used for each assay.

CDR3 length: 18 residues. CDR1 is MGHRA and CDR2 is YSYEKL in the germline V gene. V lost 3 bases and J 5 bases, leaving 22 bases between the germline ends. Here immunoSEQ multiplex PCR was the method, and the copy in TCRdb shows in-frame clones only, minus some. Here the sample spans roughly 13,000 clones, around 70% being singletons. V usage is TRBV4-1 and J usage is TRBJ2-2; a weak D match, TRBD1 (6 bases). The TCR sequence derives from a human donor with non-small cell lung cancer. Material: uninvolved lung tissue not adjacent to the tumor. CDR3 loop: CASSQAVAGVGGTGELFF. In DNA, the CDR3 is TGCGCCAGCAGCCAGGCCGTAGCAGGGGTCGGTGGTACCGGGGAGCTGTTTTTT.